Listed here are 20 T cell receptor beta chains from one sample, sequenced in a study of cytomegalovirus exposure and HLA in healthy donors (dated by TCRdb to 2015 to 2018). Library preparation was by the immunoSEQ multiplex PCR assay. For the multiplex PCR, a mixture combining 60 forward primers for TCR Vbeta segments and 13 reverse primers for TCR Jbeta segments was used. Not all clones reach the TCRdb copy of this immuneACCESS table, which keeps in-frame sequences only. Checked studies attribute under half of the gap to unresolved V genes and leave the rest unexplained. Counted in this sample were 110,000 or so clones; around 77% of them appeared once. Approximately 5% of the sample rests with the top ten. Sequences were obtained from PBMCs. The receptors derive from a woman aged 30 to 39 in good health and CMV-seropositive.

The chain links TRBV19 to TRBJ1-2; TRBD1 matches 7 bases. CDR1 LNHDA and CDR2 SQIVND come from the germline V gene (reference sequence). The CDR3 covers 14 residues. V shed 8 bases, J shed 0 bases, and the junction held 6 bases outside the gene matches. This CDR3 reads CASRDRDSNYGYTF. The CDR3 coding sequence is TGTGCCAGTCGGGACAGAGACTCTAACTATGGCTACACCTTC.

The chain combines TRBV9 with TRBJ2-1; possibly TRBD2 for D (6 bases). The germline V gene encodes CDR1 SGDLS and CDR2 YYNGEE. The CDR3 spans 14 residues. Between the trimmed V and J ends, which lost 4 bases and 8 bases, there was a span of 16 bases. The CDR3 coding sequence is TGTGCCAGCAGCCCGCAACCGGGGGAGTATGAGCAGTTCTTC. This encodes CASSPQPGEYEQFF.

V usage is TRBV5-1 and J usage is TRBJ2-1; D not certain. The CDR3 is 13 residues long. In germline, CDR1 is SGHRS, CDR2 YFSETQ. V was shortened by 1 base and J by 4 bases, with 6 bases between the two germline ends. CDR3 DNA sequence: TGCGCCAGCAGCTTGTCGGTATACAATGAGCAGTTCTTC. Amino acid sequence: CASSLSVYNEQFF.

The chain has TRBV6-4 and TRBJ2-1; the match to TRBD1 covers 7 bases. Trimming took 4 bases from V and 8 from J; bases not matched to a gene: 8. The germline CDR1 and CDR2 sequences are MRHNA and SNTAGT. The CDR3 is 14 amino acids. CDR3 residues: CASSAQTGNYEQFF. CDR3 in DNA: TGTGCCAGCAGTGCGCAGACAGGGAACTATGAGCAGTTCTTC.

This clone was counted once. The gene calls are TRBV15 and TRBJ1-1; a possible D gene is TRBD1 (5 bases). CDR3 length: 15 residues. The germline V and J ends were trimmed by 3 bases and 0 bases, with 11 bases remaining between them. The germline V gene has CDR1 LNHNV and CDR2 YYDKDF (reference sequence). The CDR3 coding sequence is TGTGCCACCAGCAGCGGGGGGGAAATGAACACTGAAGCTTTCTTT. This gives the protein CATSSGGEMNTEAFF.

This clone occurred a few times. This rearrangement joins TRBV4-1 to TRBJ1-2; no clear D gene. The CDR3 is 15 residues long. V shed 1 base and J shed 8 bases, with 17 bases lying between them. Germline loops: CDR1 MGHRA, CDR2 YSYEKL. CDR3 in amino acids: CASSQVARRDLGYTF. The CDR3 DNA reads TGCGCCAGCAGCCAAGTGGCCAGACGGGATTTGGGCTACACCTTC.

DNA for the CDR3: TGCGCCAGCAGCTTGGCGGGGACAGGGGACACTGAAGCTTTCTTT. Translation: CASSLAGTGDTEAFF. V is TRBV5-1 and J is TRBJ1-1; TRBD1 matches at 10 bases. This CDR3 has 15 amino acids. Trimming at V came to 0 bases and at J to 3 bases, leaving 2 bases not matched to a gene. Germline CDR1 SGHRS, CDR2 YFSETQ.

The V and J genes are TRBV7-9 and TRBJ1-4; D call uncertain. Trimming cost V 5 bases and J 0 bases, with 10 bases left between them. The germline CDR1 and CDR2 sequences are SEHNR and FQNEAQ (reference sequence). The CDR3 covers 15 residues. DNA for the CDR3: TGTGCCAGCAGCATATCACTCGCAACTAATGAAAAACTGTTTTTT. It translates to CASSISLATNEKLFF.

This chain joins TRBV11-2 and TRBJ1-5, with 7 bases that match TRBD1. The CDR3 covers 16 residues. The V segment lost 0 bases and the J segment 2 bases; nucleotides outside the gene matches: 4. CDR1 is SGHAT, CDR2 FQNNGV, per germline. This CDR3 reads CASSLDSQGGNQPQHF. CDR3 nucleotide sequence: TGTGCCAGCAGCTTAGATAGCCAGGGGGGCAATCAGCCCCAGCATTTT.

The chain carries TRBV4-2 and TRBJ2-7, with 9 bases aligning to TRBD1. Germline CDR1 and CDR2: LGHNA and YNFKEQ. CDR3 length: 15 residues. V was clipped by 1 base and J by 3 bases; unmatched bases: 4. CDR3 DNA sequence: TGTGCCAGCAGCCAAGGGGACAGGGAGTTCTACGAGCAGTACTTC. This encodes CASSQGDREFYEQYF.

J is TRBJ1-1 and V is TRBV6-1; 7 bases agree with TRBD1. Unmatched junction bases numbered 10, after V lost 5 bases and J lost 4 bases. CDR3 length: 15 residues. The germline V gene has CDR1 MNHNS and CDR2 SASEGT. The chain's CDR3 is CASSFIFEGATEAFF. The DNA for the CDR3 is TGTGCCAGCAGTTTTATCTTCGAGGGGGCCACTGAAGCTTTCTTT.

The chain couples TRBV10-3 to TRBJ2-2; 7 bases align to TRBD2. Trimming took 4 bases from V and 9 from J; bases not matched to a gene: 5. There are 13 residues in the CDR3. The germline V gene encodes CDR1 ENHRY and CDR2 SYGVKD. The CDR3 here is CAISVGLGRELFF. For the CDR3, the DNA is TGTGCCATCAGTGTAGGACTAGGAAGGGAGCTGTTTTTT.

The rearrangement links TRBV6-1 to TRBJ2-6, with D unclear. Trimming left V 5 bases short and J 2 bases short, with 7 bases between. Germline lookup yields CDR1 MNHNS and CDR2 SASEGT. The CDR3 length is 14 residues. In DNA form, the CDR3 reads TGTGCCAGCAGTTCTGCGACTGGGGCCAACGTCCTGACTTTC. As protein: CASSSATGANVLTF.

On this clone: A junction boundary mismatches the germline segment, possibly from a read error. V usage is TRBV2 and J usage is TRBJ2-7; D might be TRBD1 (5 bases). This CDR3 contains 12 residues. Germline V gene sequence: CDR1 SNHLY, CDR2 FYNNEI. CDR3 region: CASSEALPREGF. CDR3 bases: TGTGCCAGCAGTGAAGCGCTCCCCAGGGAAGGCTTC.

This chain connects TRBV7-2 to TRBJ1-2, with 7 positions matching TRBD1. The CDR3 totals 19 residues. Per germline, CDR1 SGHTA and CDR2 FQGNSA. V dropped 5 bases and J dropped 0; count of bases not matched to a gene: 18. DNA of the CDR3: TGTGCCAGCAGCCTCTTCGGAAAGGGGGCCGGAGCGGCTAACTATGGCTACACCTTC. It translates to CASSLFGKGAGAANYGYTF.

This chain connects TRBV2 to TRBJ1-1, with TRBD1 as a possible D gene (6 bases). Germline V gene data show CDR1 as SNHLY and CDR2 as FYNNEI. The CDR3 length is 14 residues. The V end lost 6 bases, the J end lost 6 bases, and 17 bases lay between the germline ends. The DNA for the CDR3 is TGTGCCAGCAGATTCAGGGGCGCCAGGGCTGAAGCTTTCTTT. This gives the protein CASRFRGARAEAFF.

The chain links TRBV6-5 to TRBJ1-1; 7 positions agree with TRBD1. Trimming removed 5 bases from V and 3 bases from J; junction bases left unmatched: 9. Germline assignment: CDR1 MNHEY and CDR2 SVGAGI. The CDR3 is 15 residues long. CDR3 sequence reads: CASSMTGTFYTEAFF. Written as DNA, the CDR3 is TGTGCCAGCAGTATGACAGGGACTTTTTACACTGAAGCTTTCTTT.

This sequence joins TRBV5-4 and TRBJ1-3; 8 bases fit TRBD1. Germline CDR1 SGHNT, CDR2 YYREEE (reference sequence). V dropped 0 bases and J dropped 0; count of bases not matched to a gene: 11. CDR3 length equals 19 residues. CDR3 sequence: CASSLAGFQGASSGNTIYF. Written as DNA, the CDR3 is TGTGCCAGCAGCTTGGCCGGGTTTCAGGGGGCTTCCTCTGGAAACACCATATATTTT.

The V gene is TRBV6-1, the J gene TRBJ1-2, with 9 bases aligning to TRBD1. Germline CDR1 MNHNS, CDR2 SASEGT. CDR3 length: 15 residues. After removal of 0 bases from V and 7 bases from J, the junction contained 6 bases not matched to a gene. CDR3 DNA sequence: TGTGCCAGCAGTGAAGCTGGGACAGGGAGGGGTGGCTACACCTTC. Encoded protein: CASSEAGTGRGGYTF.

This rearrangement joins TRBV5-1 to TRBJ2-7; 7 nucleotides match TRBD2. The germline gives CDR1 SGHRS, CDR2 YFSETQ. The CDR3 has 16 residues. The V gene end was trimmed by 0 bases and the J gene end by 2 bases; junction bases not matched to a gene: 8. The CDR3 region has the DNA TGCGCCAGCAGCTTGGCGAGGGCGGGAGAAGCCTACGAGCAGTACTTC. It yields the protein CASSLARAGEAYEQYF.